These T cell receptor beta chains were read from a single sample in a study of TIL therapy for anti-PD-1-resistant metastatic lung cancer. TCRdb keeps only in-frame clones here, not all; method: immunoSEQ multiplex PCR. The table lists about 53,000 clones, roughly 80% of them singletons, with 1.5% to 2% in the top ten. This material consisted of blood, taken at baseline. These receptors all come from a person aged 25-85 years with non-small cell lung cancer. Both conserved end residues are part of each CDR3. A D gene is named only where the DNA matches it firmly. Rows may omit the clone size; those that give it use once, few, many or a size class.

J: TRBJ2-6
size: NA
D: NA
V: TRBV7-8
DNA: TGTGCCAGCAGCTACCGGGCCCTCAGGGGCGGGGCCAACGTCCTGACTTTC
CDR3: CASSYRALRGGANVLTF

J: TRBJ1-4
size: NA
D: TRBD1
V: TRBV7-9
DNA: TGTGCCAGCAGCTCTCCGGGACAGGGGACAGAAAAACTGTTTTTT
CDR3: CASSSPGQGTEKLFF

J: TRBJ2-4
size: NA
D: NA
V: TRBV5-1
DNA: TGCGCCAGCAGATGGTTAGCCAAAAACATTCAGTACTTC
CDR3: CASRWLAKNIQYF

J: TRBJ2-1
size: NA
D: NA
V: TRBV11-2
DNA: TGTGCCAGCAGCTTGATTACAGGGATCAGCAATGAGCAGTTCTTC
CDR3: CASSLITGISNEQFF

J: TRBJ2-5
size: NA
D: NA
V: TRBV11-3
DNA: TGTGCCAGCAGCCCGGACAGAGGAGAGACCCAGTACTTC
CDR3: CASSPDRGETQYF

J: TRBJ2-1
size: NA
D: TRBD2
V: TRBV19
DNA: TGTGCCAGTAGTATGGGAGGGACGGGGGATTTCTACAATGAGCAGTTCTTC
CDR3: CASSMGGTGDFYNEQFF

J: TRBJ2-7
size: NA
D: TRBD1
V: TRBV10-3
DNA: TGTGCCACCGTGACAGGGGAAGGAGACGAGCAGTACTTC
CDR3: CATVTGEGDEQYF

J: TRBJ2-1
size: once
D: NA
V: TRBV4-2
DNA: TGTGCCAGCAGCCAACTAGCCTACAATGAGCAGTTCTTC
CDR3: CASSQLAYNEQFF

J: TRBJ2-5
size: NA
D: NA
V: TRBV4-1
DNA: TGCGCCAGCAGCGGGACGGGGGAGACCCAGTACTTC
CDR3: CASSGTGETQYF

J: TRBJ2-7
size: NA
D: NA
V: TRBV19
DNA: TGTGCCAGTAGTATAAAAGGACGAGTCGACAGGGCGGGAGAGCAGTACTTC
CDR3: CASSIKGRVDRAGEQYF

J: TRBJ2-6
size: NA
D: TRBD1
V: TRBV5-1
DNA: TGCGCCAGCTCAGGACAGGGGGCTCCTGGGGCCAACGTCCTGACTTTC
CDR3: CASSGQGAPGANVLTF

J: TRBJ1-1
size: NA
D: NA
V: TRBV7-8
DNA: TGTGCCAGCAGCTGGTCCGGGACAACCGAAGCTTTCTTT
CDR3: CASSWSGTTEAFF

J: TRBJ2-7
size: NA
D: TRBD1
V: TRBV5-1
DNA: TGCGCCAGCAGCCCTTGGACAGGGGTAAACTACGAGCAGTACTTC
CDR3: CASSPWTGVNYEQYF

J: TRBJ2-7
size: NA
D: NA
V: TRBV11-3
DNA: TGTGCCAGCAGCTTAGACCTGGGTCATCCCTACGAGCAGTACTTC
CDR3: CASSLDLGHPYEQYF

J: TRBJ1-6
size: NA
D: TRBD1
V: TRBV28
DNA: TGTGCCAGCAGGGGGACAGGGCGGTATAATTCACCCCTCCACTTT
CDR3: CASRGTGRYNSPLHF

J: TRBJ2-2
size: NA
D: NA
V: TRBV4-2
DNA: TGTGCCAGCAGCCAGAGGAAGGGGGGGGAAGACACCGGGGAGCTGTTTTTT
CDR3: CASSQRKGGEDTGELFF

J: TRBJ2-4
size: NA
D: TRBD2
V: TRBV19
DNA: TGTGCCAGTAGTCCGCCGGGACTAGCGGGAGGGGAGGACATTCAGTACTTC
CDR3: CASSPPGLAGGEDIQYF